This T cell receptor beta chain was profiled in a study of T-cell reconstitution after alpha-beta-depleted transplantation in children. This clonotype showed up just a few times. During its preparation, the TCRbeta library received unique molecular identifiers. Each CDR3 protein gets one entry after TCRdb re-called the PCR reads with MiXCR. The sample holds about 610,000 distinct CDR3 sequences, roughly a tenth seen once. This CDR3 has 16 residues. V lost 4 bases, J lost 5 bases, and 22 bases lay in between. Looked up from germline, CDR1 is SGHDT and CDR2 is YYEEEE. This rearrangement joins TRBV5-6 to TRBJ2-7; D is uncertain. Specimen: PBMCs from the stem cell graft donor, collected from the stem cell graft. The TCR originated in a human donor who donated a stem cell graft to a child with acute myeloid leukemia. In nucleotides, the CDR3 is TGTGCCAGCAGCAGTATAAGAACCCTAAGGGCCCACGAGCAGTACTTC. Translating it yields CASSSIRTLRAHEQYF. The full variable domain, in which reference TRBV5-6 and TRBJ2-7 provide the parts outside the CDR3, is DAGVTQSPTHLIKTRGQQVTLRCSPKSGHDTVSWYQQALGQGPQFIFQYYEEEERQRGNFPDRFSGHQFPNYSSELNVNALLLGDSALYLCASSSIRTLRAHEQYFGPGTRLTVT.